The rows below give T cell receptor beta chains drawn from one sample of a study of T-cell reconstitution after alpha-beta-depleted transplantation in children. A single record per CDR3 protein comes from TCRdb applying MiXCR to the PCR reads. The sample shows 95,000 to 150,000 distinct CDR3 sequences, approximately 22% of them seen only once. The specimen was PBMCs, mostly from graft donor cells, collected 180 days after TCRalphabeta/CD19-depleted stem cell transplant. These receptors all come from a male patient between 2 and 10 years old who had a stem cell transplant for chronic granulomatous disease, so the T cells may come from the graft donor. Each CDR3 is given with its conserved first and last residue. D genes are given only for firm matches. Not all rows give a size; the values are once, few, many and, for expanded clones, a class.

v_gene	abundance	j_gene	d_gene	CDR3nt	CDR3aa
TRBV7-2	-	TRBJ1-6	TRBD1	TGTGCCAGCAGCTCGCAGGTGACAGGGACCCCACCCCTCCACTTT	CASSSQVTGTPPLHF
TRBV10-3	few	TRBJ2-1	TRBD2	TGTGCCATCACCCCGACTAGCGGGAGGGACAATGAGCAGTTCTTC	CAITPTSGRDNEQFF
TRBV2	-	TRBJ2-4	-	TGTGCCAGCAGTGAAAGGGTCGGGGTCCAAAACATTCAGTACTTC	CASSERVGVQNIQYF
TRBV9	few	TRBJ2-1	TRBD1	TGTGCCAGCAGCGGAAGGGACAGGAGTTACAATGAGCAGTTCTTC	CASSGRDRSYNEQFF
TRBV4-2	-	TRBJ2-3	TRBD1	TGTGCCAGCAGCCAAGATGGGGGACAGGGGCTAGATACGCAGTATTTT	CASSQDGGQGLDTQYF
TRBV5-1	many	TRBJ2-2	-	TGCGCCAGCAGCTTGGTTGGCGGGACGAACACCGGGGAGCTGTTTTTT	CASSLVGGTNTGELFF
TRBV5-1	few	TRBJ1-1	TRBD1	TGCGCCAGCAGCCCGGGGGACAGAAACACCGAAGCTTTCTTT	CASSPGDRNTEAFF
TRBV28	-	TRBJ2-3	TRBD2	TGTGCCAGCAGTTCTTCCCTAGCGGTCACTAGGGCAGATACGCAGTATTTT	CASSSSLAVTRADTQYF
TRBV9	many	TRBJ2-7	TRBD1	TGTGCCAGCAGCGTTGGGACAGGCACCTACGAGCAGTACTTC	CASSVGTGTYEQYF
TRBV4-3	-	TRBJ2-3	TRBD2	TGCGCCAGCAGCCAAGGGACTAGCGGGGGTGCAGATACGCAGTATTTT	CASSQGTSGGADTQYF
TRBV5-6	-	TRBJ2-1	TRBD1	TGTGCCAGCATCCGGGACAGGGGGCGTTACAATGAGCAGTTCTTC	CASIRDRGRYNEQFF
TRBV6-1	many	TRBJ2-2	-	TGTGCCAGCAGTAAAATGAACACCGGGGAGCTGTTTTTT	CASSKMNTGELFF
TRBV29-1	-	TRBJ1-1	TRBD1	TGCAGCGTTGAAGGACAGGGCTTGTCTGAAGCTTTCTTT	CSVEGQGLSEAFF
TRBV4-2	few	TRBJ2-1	TRBD2	TGTGCCAGCAGCCAAGAGGGGACTAGTCGGACCAATGAGCAGTTCTTC	CASSQEGTSRTNEQFF
TRBV12-5	few	TRBJ1-1	TRBD1	TGTGCTAGTGCCCAGGGGGGGGCGAACACTGAAGCTTTCTTT	CASAQGGANTEAFF
TRBV12-3/TRBV12-4	-	TRBJ2-3	-	TGTGCCAGCAGTTTAGCGCGTGGTGCTCAAGATACGCAGTATTTT	CASSLARGAQDTQYF
TRBV6-5	-	TRBJ1-2	-	TGTGCCAGCAGTTACTCGAAAGGGCTCGGGGGCTACACCTTC	CASSYSKGLGGYTF
TRBV20-1	many	TRBJ2-3	TRBD2	TGCAGTGCTGAAGGACTAGCGGGAGGCGAGGATACGCAGTATTTT	CSAEGLAGGEDTQYF
TRBV12-5	-	TRBJ2-3	-	TGTGCTAGTGGTTCGTGTCGTTCGTGTGGGGAATGGATGTATTTT	CASGSCRSCGEWMYF
TRBV15	-	TRBJ2-4	-	TGTGCCACCAGCAGAGATCGGGAGACAGGGTGGCTAGCCAAAAACATTCAGTACTTC	CATSRDRETGWLAKNIQYF
TRBV6-5	-	TRBJ2-2	-	TGTGCCAGCAGTTTACCCAACAGGGTGGGGACCGGGGAGCTGTTTTTT	CASSLPNRVGTGELFF
TRBV11-3	many	TRBJ1-1	-	TGTGCCAGCAGCGTTCTACAGGGTCTGAACACTGAAGCTTTCTTT	CASSVLQGLNTEAFF
TRBV29-1	-	TRBJ1-1	-	TGCAGCGTTGTTTCAGGGTACCCTGAAGCTTTCTTT	CSVVSGYPEAFF
TRBV5-6	many	TRBJ1-2	-	TGTGCCAGCAGCTTGGTGGGTATCGACTATGGCTACACCTTC	CASSLVGIDYGYTF
TRBV12-3/TRBV12-4	few	TRBJ1-5	-	TGTGCCAGCAGGGCCGAACACCCAACATCGACCCAGCATTTT	CASRAEHPTSTQHF
TRBV12-3/TRBV12-4	many	TRBJ1-5	-	TGTGCCAGCAGGGCCCGGGGGAATCAGCCCCAGCATTTT	CASRARGNQPQHF
TRBV5-1	-	TRBJ2-7	TRBD2	TGCGCCAGCAGCTATTACGGCGGGAGTTACGAGCAGTACTTC	CASSYYGGSYEQYF
TRBV12-3/TRBV12-4	few	TRBJ2-3	TRBD2	TGTGCCAGCAGTTTAGAGTTCGGCGGGGGAAAGACAGATACGCAGTATTTT	CASSLEFGGGKTDTQYF
TRBV7-2	-	TRBJ1-5	-	TGTGCCAGCAGCTTTGACTCGGGGGGTAGACAGCCCCAGCATTTT	CASSFDSGGRQPQHF
TRBV3-1	many	TRBJ2-3	TRBD1	TGTGCCAGCAGCCAAGCGACAGGGGCTACGATTCTTACGCAGTATTTT	CASSQATGATILTQYF
TRBV6-5	many	TRBJ1-4	-	TGTGCCAGCAGTTTCGGGGAAAAACTGTTTTTT	CASSFGEKLFF
TRBV20-1	many	TRBJ2-3	-	TGCAGTGCTAGAGCAGGGCTGTTAGATACGCAGTATTTT	CSARAGLLDTQYF
TRBV20-1	-	TRBJ2-5	-	TGCAGTGCTAGAGTTAGTAAAGTGGAGACCCAGTACTTC	CSARVSKVETQYF
TRBV18	-	TRBJ2-5	-	TGTGCCAGCTCACCACTGTCTTGGAATCAAGAGACCCAGTACTTC	CASSPLSWNQETQYF
TRBV27	many	TRBJ2-5	TRBD2	TGTGCCAGCAGTTTACGATCAGCGGGACTAGCGAGAGAAGAGACCCAGTACTTC	CASSLRSAGLAREETQYF
TRBV5-6	-	TRBJ2-5	-	TGTGCCAGCAGCTACTTGACTGGGACTGAAAGGTCGGTCCAGTACTTC	CASSYLTGTERSVQYF
TRBV28	-	TRBJ2-7	-	TGTGCCAGCAGTTCCCTCCTGGGGGCGAGGGGATACTACGAGCAGTACTTC	CASSSLLGARGYYEQYF
TRBV6-6	-	TRBJ1-5	TRBD1	TGTGCCAGCAGCGGGACAGGGCCGCAGCCCCAGCATTTT	CASSGTGPQPQHF
TRBV7-9	many	TRBJ2-3	TRBD2	TGTGCCAGCAGCCCTCCCCCCCGGGGGGATAGGGATACGCAGTATTTT	CASSPPPRGDRDTQYF
TRBV5-1	many	TRBJ2-7	-	TGCGCCAGCAGCTTAAGACAGAACTACGAGCAGTACTTC	CASSLRQNYEQYF
TRBV20-1	-	TRBJ1-2	-	TGCAGTGCTAGAGTACAGCCCTATGGCTACACCTTC	CSARVQPYGYTF
TRBV7-2	few	TRBJ1-5	-	TGTGCCAGCAGCTTCGCCGGGGAACAGCCCCAGCATTTT	CASSFAGEQPQHF
TRBV5-1	many	TRBJ2-7	TRBD1	TGCGCCAGCAGCTTGGATGGGACAGCGTACTACGAGCAGTACTTC	CASSLDGTAYYEQYF
TRBV15	-	TRBJ1-1	-	TGTGCCACCAGCATAGGCAGAGAGCTAAACACTGAAGCTTTCTTT	CATSIGRELNTEAFF